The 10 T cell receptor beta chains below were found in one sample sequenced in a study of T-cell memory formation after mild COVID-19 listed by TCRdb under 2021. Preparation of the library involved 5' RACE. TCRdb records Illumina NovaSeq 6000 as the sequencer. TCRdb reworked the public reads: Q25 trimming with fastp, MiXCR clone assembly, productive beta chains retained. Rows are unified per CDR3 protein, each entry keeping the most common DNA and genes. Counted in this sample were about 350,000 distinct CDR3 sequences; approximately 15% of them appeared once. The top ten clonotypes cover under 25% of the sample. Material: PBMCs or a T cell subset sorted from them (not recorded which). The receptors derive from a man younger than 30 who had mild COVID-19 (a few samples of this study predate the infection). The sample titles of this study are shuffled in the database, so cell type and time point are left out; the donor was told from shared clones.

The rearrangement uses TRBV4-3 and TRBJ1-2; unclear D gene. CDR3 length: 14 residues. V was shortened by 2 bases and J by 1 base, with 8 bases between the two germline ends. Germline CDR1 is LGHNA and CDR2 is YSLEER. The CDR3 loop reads CASSQQVFNYGYTF. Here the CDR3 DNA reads TGCGCCAGCAGCCAACAGGTTTTTAACTATGGCTACACCTTC.

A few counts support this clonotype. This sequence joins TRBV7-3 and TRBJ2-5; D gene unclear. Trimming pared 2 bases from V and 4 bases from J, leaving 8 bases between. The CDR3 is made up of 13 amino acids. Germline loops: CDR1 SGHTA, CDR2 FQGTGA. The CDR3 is CASSLGPSETQYF. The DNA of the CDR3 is TGTGCCAGCAGCTTAGGTCCCTCAGAGACCCAGTACTTC. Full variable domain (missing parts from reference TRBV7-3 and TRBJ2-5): GAGVSQTPSNKVTEKGKYVELRCDPISGHTALYWYRQSLGQGPEFLIYFQGTGAADDSGLPNDRFFAVRPEGSVSTLKIQRTERGDSAVYLCASSLGPSETQYFGPGTRLLVL.

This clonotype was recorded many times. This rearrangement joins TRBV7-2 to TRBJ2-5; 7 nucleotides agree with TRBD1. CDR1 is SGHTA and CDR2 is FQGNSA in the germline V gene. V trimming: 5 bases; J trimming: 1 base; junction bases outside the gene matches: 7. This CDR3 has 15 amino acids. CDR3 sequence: CASSGDRASQETQYF. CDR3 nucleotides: TGTGCCAGCAGCGGCGACAGGGCCTCCCAAGAGACCCAGTACTTC.

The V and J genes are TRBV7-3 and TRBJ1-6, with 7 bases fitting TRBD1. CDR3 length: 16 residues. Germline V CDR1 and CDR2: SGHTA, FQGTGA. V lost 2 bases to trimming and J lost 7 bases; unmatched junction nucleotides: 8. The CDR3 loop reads CASSLGGGQTNSPLHF. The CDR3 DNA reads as TGTGCCAGCAGCTTAGGGGGGGGACAGACGAATTCACCCCTCCACTTT.

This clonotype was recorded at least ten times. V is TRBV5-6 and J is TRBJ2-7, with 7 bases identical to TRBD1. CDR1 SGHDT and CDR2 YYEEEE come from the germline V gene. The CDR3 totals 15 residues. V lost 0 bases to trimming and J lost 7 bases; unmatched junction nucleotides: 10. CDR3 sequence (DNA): TGTGCCAGCAGCTTGGTTGGGACAGACGCTAAGGAGCAGTACTTC. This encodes CASSLVGTDAKEQYF.

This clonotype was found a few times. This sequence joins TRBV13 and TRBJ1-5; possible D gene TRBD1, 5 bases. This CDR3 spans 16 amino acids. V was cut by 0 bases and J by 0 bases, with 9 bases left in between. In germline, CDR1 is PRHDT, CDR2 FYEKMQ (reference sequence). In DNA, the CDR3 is TGTGCCAGCAGCTTAGGACCAGGGAATAGCAATCAGCCCCAGCATTTT. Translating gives CASSLGPGNSNQPQHF.

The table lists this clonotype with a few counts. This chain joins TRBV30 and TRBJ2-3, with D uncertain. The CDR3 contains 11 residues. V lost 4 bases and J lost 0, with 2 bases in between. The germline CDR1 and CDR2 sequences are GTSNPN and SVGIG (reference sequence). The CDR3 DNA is TGTGCCTGGACTAGCACAGATACGCAGTATTTT. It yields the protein CAWTSTDTQYF.

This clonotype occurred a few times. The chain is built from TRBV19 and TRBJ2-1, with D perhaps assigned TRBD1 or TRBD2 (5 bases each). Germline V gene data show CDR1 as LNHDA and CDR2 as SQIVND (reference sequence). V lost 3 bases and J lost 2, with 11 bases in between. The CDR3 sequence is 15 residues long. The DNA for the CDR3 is TGTGCCAGTAGTATGGGGACCTCAACCTACAATGAGCAGTTCTTC. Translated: CASSMGTSTYNEQFF.

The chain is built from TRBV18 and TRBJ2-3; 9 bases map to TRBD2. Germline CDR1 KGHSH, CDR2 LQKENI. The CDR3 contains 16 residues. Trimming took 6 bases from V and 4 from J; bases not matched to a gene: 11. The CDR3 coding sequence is TGTGCCAGCTCGCCCCGTAGCGGGGGTGGTTCAGATACGCAGTATTTT. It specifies CASSPRSGGGSDTQYF.

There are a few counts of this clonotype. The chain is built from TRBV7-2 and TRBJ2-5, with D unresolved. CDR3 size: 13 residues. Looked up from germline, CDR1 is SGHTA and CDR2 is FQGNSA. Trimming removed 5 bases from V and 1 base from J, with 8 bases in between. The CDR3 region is CASSRRIQETQYF. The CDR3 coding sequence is TGTGCCAGCAGCCGACGGATCCAAGAGACCCAGTACTTC. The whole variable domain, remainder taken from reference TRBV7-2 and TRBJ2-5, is GAGVSQSPSNKVTEKGKDVELRCDPISGHTALYWYRQSLGQGLEFLIYFQGNSAPDKSGLPSDRFSAERTGGSVSTLTIQRTQQEDSAVYLCASSRRIQETQYFGPGTRLLVL.